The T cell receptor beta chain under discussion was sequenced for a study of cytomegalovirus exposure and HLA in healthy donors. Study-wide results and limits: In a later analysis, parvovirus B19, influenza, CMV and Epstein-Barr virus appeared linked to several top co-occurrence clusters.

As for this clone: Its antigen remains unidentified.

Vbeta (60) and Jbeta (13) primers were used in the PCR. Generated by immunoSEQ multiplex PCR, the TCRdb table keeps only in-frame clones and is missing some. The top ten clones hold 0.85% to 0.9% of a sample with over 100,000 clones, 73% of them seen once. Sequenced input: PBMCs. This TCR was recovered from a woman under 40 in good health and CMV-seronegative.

The CDR3 protein is CASSFQGYESYTF. DNA for the CDR3: TGTGCCAGCAGCTTTCAGGGATATGAGAGCTACACCTTC. The chain uses TRBV7-8 and TRBJ1-2; possibly TRBD1 for D (5 bases). Trimming removed 3 bases from V and 9 bases from J, with 14 bases in between. Germline loops: CDR1 SGHVS, CDR2 FQNEAQ. The CDR3 has 13 residues.